This T cell receptor (beta chain) stems from a study of blood T cell repertoires in COVID-19 (TCRdb year 2020). For context, the study as a whole: Samples from collaborators originated in the United States, Italy and Spain and spanned both the acute and convalescent phases of COVID-19. The repertoires were made available in a free public database intended to serve as a resource for research on the immune response to SARS-CoV-2. The material from the prospective study consisted of cDNA or gDNA derived from T cells, B-cell-depleted T cells, or PBMCs. Where available, HLA class I and class II types were obtained from metadata supplied by the sample provider rather than from assay-based typing. The dataset comprised deeply sampled blood TCRbeta repertoires from subjects exposed to, actively infected with, or recovered from COVID-19. Samples were obtained from the ongoing ImmuneRACE study (first 160 participants) and from 1,254 subjects provided by 6 global collaborators. The sample metadata nearly always contained a de-identified subject ID, COVID-19 status, age in years and sex. What the authors observed across the whole study: The quantity of clinical and demographic metadata differed by source and by participant and was supplied without curation.

The collaborating institutions used their own protocols to collect whole blood in K2EDTA tubes. For TCRbeta analysis, collaborator samples were shipped as frozen whole blood, as isolated PBMCs, or as DNA extracted from either sample type. TCRbeta CDR3 regions were amplified from genomic DNA using the immunoSEQ Assay, a bias-controlled multiplex PCR. On the study's bioinformatics: Nucleated cell counts per sample were estimated from amplification of reference gene primers within the assay. Sequence reads were collapsed and filtered to measure the absolute abundance of every unique TCRbeta CDR3 rearrangement. For each sample, productive Simpson clonality was calculated as the square root of Simpson's diversity index over productive rearrangements. What TCRdb holds here is the immuneACCESS table cut down to in-frame rearrangements. Part of the clones is not present; checked against another copy, under half of the missing clones reflect an unresolved V gene, and the others are unexplained. The DNA was the basis for D and trimming; V, J and clone size are from that table. For this sample the table gives some 670,000 clones, of which 85% to 90% were detected only once. Around 0.3% of the sample rests with the top ten.

With respect to this clone: It has no known antigen specificity. Qualities for individual bases were not recorded, and no much larger clone is one base off.

CDR1 and CDR2 are read off the germline V gene as SGHRS and YFSETQ. Trimming takes 7 bases from V and 0 bases from J, and the germline ends sit 13 bases apart. The CDR3 contains 14 residues, cysteine and phenylalanine counted. CDR3 DNA only is kept here, 42 bases in frame from base 1. What was sequenced was peripheral blood. Recombination joined TRBV5-1 with TRBJ1-1; tentative D gene TRBD1, with 6 bases matching. This receptor was obtained from a woman between 18 and 29 years old with acute or convalescent COVID-19. The CDR3 in this case is CASSRDTLNTEAFF. At the DNA level, the sequence is TGCGCCAGCTCCCGGGACACCTTGAACACTGAAGCTTTCTTT.